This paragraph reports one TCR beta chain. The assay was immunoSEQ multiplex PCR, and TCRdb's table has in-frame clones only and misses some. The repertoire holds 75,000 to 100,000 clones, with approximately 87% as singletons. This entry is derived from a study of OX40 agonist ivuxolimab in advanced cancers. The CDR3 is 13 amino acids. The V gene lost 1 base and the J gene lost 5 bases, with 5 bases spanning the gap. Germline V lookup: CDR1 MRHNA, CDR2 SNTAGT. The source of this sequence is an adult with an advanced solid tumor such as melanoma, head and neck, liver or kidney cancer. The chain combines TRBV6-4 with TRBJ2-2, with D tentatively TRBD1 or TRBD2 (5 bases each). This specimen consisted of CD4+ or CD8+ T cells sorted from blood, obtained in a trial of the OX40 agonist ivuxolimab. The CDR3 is CASSDWGTGELFF. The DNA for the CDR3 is TGTGCCAGCAGTGACTGGGGGACCGGGGAGCTGTTTTTT.